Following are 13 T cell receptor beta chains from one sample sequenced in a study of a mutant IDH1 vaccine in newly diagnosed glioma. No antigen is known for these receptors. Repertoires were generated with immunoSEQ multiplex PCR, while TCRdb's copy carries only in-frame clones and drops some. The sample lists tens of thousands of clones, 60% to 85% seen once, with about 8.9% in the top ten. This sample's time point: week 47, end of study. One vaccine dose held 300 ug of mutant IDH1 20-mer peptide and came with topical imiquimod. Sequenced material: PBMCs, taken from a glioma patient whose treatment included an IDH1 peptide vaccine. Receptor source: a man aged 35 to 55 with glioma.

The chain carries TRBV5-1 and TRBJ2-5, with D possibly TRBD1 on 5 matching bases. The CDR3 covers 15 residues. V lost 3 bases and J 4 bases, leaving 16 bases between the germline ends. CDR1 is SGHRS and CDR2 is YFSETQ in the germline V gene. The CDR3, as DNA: TGCGCCAGCAGCTCCCTTACAGGCACACTAGAGACCCAGTACTTC. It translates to CASSSLTGTLETQYF.

CDR3 DNA sequence: TGCAGCGTAGCCGGGACCTATGGCTACACCTTC. This codes for CSVAGTYGYTF. J is TRBJ1-2 and V is TRBV29-1; D is possibly TRBD1 (5 bases). The V end lost 6 bases, the J end lost 4 bases, and 9 bases lay between the germline ends. Per germline, CDR1 SQVTM and CDR2 ANQGSEA. The CDR3 consists of 11 residues.

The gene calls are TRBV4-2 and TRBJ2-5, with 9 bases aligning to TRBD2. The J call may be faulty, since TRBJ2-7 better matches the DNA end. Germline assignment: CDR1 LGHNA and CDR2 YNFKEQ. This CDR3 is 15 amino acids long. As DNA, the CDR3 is TGTGCCAGCAGCCAAGAGACTAGCGGTATCTACGAGCAGTACTTC. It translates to CASSQETSGIYEQYF.

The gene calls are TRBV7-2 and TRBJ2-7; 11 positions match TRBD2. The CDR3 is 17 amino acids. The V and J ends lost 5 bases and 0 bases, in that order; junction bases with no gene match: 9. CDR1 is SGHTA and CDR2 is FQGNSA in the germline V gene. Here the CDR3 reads CASSRRVGTSGSYEQYF. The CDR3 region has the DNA TGTGCCAGCAGCAGGAGGGTCGGGACTAGCGGCTCCTACGAGCAGTACTTC.

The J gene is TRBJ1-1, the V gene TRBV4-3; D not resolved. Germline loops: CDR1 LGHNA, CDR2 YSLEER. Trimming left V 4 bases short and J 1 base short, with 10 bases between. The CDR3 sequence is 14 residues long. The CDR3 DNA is TGCGCCAGCAGCCCCAGCTGGCAGAACACTGAAGCTTTCTTT. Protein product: CASSPSWQNTEAFF.

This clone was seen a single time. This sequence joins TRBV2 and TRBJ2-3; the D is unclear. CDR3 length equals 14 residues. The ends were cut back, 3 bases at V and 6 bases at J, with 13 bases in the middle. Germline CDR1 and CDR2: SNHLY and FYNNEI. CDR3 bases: TGTGCCAGCAGTGATAGGGCGACGGAGGATACGCAGTATTTT. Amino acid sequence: CASSDRATEDTQYF.

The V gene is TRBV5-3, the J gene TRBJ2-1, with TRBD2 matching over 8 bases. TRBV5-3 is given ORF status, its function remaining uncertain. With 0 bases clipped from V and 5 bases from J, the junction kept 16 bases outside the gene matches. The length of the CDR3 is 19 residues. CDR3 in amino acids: CARSLAFRAGGLANNEQFF. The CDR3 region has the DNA TGTGCCAGAAGCTTGGCCTTTCGCGCGGGAGGTCTAGCGAACAATGAGCAGTTCTTC.

The CDR3 protein is CASSIDARETQYF. CDR3 DNA: TGTGCCAGTAGTATAGACGCGAGGGAGACCCAGTACTTC. The chain recombines TRBV19 with TRBJ2-5; D not certain. The V gene lost 0 bases and the J gene lost 5 bases, with 7 bases spanning the gap. The CDR3 length is 13 residues. In germline, CDR1 is LNHDA, CDR2 SQIVND (reference sequence).

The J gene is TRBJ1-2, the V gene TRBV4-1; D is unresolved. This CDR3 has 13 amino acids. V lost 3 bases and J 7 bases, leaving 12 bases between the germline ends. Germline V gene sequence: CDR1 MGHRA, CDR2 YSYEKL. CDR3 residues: CASSHSMLGGYTF. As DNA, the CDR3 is TGCGCCAGCAGCCACTCCATGTTGGGTGGCTACACCTTC.

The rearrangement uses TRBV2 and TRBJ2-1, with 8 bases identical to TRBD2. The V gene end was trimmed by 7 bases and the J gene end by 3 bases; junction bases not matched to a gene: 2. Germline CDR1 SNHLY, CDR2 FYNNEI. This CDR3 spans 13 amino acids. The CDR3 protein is CASTLADYNEQFF. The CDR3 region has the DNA TGTGCCAGCACACTAGCGGACTACAATGAGCAGTTCTTC. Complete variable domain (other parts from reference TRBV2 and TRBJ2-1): EPEVTQTPSHQVTQMGQEVILRCVPISNHLYFYWYRQILGQKVEFLVSFYNNEISEKSEIFDDQFSVERPDGSNFTLKIRSTKLEDSAMYFCASTLADYNEQFFGPGTRLTVL.

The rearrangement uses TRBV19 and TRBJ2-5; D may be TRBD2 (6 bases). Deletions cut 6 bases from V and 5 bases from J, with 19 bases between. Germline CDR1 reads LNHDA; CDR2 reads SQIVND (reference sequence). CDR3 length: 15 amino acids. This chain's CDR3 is CASRPTVGGAETQYF. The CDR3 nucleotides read TGTGCCAGTAGGCCGACAGTGGGAGGTGCGGAGACCCAGTACTTC.

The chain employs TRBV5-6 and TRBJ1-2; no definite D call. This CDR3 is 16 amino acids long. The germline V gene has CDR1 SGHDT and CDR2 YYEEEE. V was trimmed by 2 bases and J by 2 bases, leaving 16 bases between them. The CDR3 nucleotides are TGTGCCAGCAGCTTTTACCGGTATACTATCAACTATGGCTACACCTTC. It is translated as CASSFYRYTINYGYTF.

Written as DNA, the CDR3 is TGTGCCAGCACCACTCACCGGGGGCAGGCTGAAGCTTTCTTT. This codes for CASTTHRGQAEAFF. The genes are TRBV6-6 and TRBJ1-1, with D tentatively TRBD1 (6 bases). The CDR3 runs to 14 residues. Germline CDR1 and CDR2: MNHNY and SVGAGI (reference sequence). V was clipped by 7 bases and J by 6 bases, with 18 bases between them.